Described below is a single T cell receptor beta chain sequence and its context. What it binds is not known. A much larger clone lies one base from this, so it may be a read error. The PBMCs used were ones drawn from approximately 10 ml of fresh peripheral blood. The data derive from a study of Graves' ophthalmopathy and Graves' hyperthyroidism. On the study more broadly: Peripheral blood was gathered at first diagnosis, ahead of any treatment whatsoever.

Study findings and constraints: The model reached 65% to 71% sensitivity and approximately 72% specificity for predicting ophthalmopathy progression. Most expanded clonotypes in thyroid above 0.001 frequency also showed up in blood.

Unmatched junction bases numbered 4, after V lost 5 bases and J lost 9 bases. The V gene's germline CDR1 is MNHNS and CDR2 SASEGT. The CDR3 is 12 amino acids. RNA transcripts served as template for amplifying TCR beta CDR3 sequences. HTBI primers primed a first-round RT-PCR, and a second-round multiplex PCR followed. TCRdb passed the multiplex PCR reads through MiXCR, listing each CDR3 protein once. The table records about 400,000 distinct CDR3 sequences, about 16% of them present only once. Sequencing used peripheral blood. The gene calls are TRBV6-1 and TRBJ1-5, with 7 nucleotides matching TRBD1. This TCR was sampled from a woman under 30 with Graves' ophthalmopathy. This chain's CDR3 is CASSPRDRPQHF. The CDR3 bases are TGTGCCAGCAGTCCCAGGGACAGGCCCCAGCATTTT.